This passage covers 2 T cell receptor beta chains from one sample sequenced in a study of cytomegalovirus exposure and HLA in healthy donors. A multiplex PCR was run with 60 Vbeta primers and 13 Jbeta primers. The method was immunoSEQ multiplex PCR; TCRdb's version includes in-frame clones alone and lacks a portion of them. The table lists about 82,000 clones, roughly 80% of them singletons. Sequencing was carried out using PBMCs. The receptors were gathered from a human donor in good health.

CDR3 sequence reads: CASSPGQGATNEKLFF. The CDR3 nucleotides are TGTGCCAGCAGCCCGGGACAGGGGGCAACTAATGAAAAACTGTTTTTT. The V and J genes are TRBV7-2 and TRBJ1-4, with 11 bases that match TRBD1. The CDR3 is 16 residues long. J was trimmed by 0 bases and V by 5 bases; bases with no gene match: 2. Germline V gene data show CDR1 as SGHTA and CDR2 as FQGNSA.

The chain combines TRBV21-1 with TRBJ2-1; the D call TRBD2 from the table was never checked on the DNA. TRBV21-1 is flagged as a pseudogene. This CDR3 has 18 amino acids. The CDR3 spells CASIRGGTSGGSYNEQFF. In DNA form, the CDR3 reads TGTGCCAGCATCCGTGGGGGGACTAGCGGGGGATCCTACAATGAGCAGTTCTTC.